These 5 T cell receptor beta chains were all obtained from the same sample, sequenced in a study of T-cell reconstitution after alpha-beta-depleted transplantation in children. As it was prepared, the TCRbeta library received unique molecular identifiers. TCRdb called the PCR reads again in MiXCR, with one record for every CDR3 protein. The data contain hundreds of thousands of distinct CDR3 sequences, around 13% of them seen just once; the ten biggest clones take up 0.79%. The sample consisted of PBMCs, taken before TCRalphabeta/CD19-depleted stem cell transplant. The receptors originated from a girl aged 2-10 years with congenital amegakaryocytic thrombocytopenia, due to receive a stem cell transplant.

This chain links TRBV5-1 with TRBJ2-2; possibly TRBD2 for D (6 bases). The CDR3 spans 18 residues. Germline assignment: CDR1 SGHRS and CDR2 YFSETQ. V was cut by 0 bases and J by 3 bases, with 18 bases left in between. The CDR3 protein is CASSLDPPGGTYTGELFF. The CDR3 DNA reads as TGCGCCAGCAGCTTGGATCCCCCCGGCGGGACTTACACCGGGGAGCTGTTTTTT. Supplemented by reference TRBV5-1 and TRBJ2-2, the full variable domain reads KAGVTQTPRYLIKTRGQQVTLSCSPISGHRSVSWYQQTPGQGLQFLFEYFSETQRNKGNFPGRFSGRQFSNSRSEMNVSTLELGDSALYLCASSLDPPGGTYTGELFFGEGSRLTVL.

This clonotype was recorded a few times. This chain uses TRBV28 with TRBJ2-1; 7 nucleotides line up with TRBD2. V was clipped by 6 bases and J by 3 bases; unmatched bases: 20. The CDR3 extends over 19 amino acids. From germline, CDR1 is MDHEN and CDR2 SYDVKM. The CDR3 loop reads CASSLSPGLSGKNYNEQFF. The CDR3 DNA follows: TGTGCCAGCAGCCTTTCCCCTGGGTTAAGCGGGAAGAACTACAATGAGCAGTTCTTC. Combining the CDR3 with reference TRBV28 and TRBJ2-1 gives the whole variable domain DVKVTQSSRYLVKRTGEKVFLECVQDMDHENMFWYRQDPGLGLRLIYFSYDVKMKEKGDIPEGYSVSREKKERFSLILESASTNQTSMYLCASSLSPGLSGKNYNEQFFGPGTRLTVL.

The chain couples TRBV6-1 to TRBJ2-7, with 12 bases that match TRBD1. The CDR3 spans 18 residues. CDR1 and CDR2 (germline): MNHNS, SASEGT. Unmatched junction bases numbered 19, after V lost 6 bases and J lost 7 bases. This chain's CDR3 is CASRTTTGPGQGAGEQYF. The CDR3 DNA is TGTGCCAGCAGGACTACTACTGGACCGGGACAGGGGGCTGGAGAGCAGTACTTC.

This clonotype came up many times. The chain couples TRBV20-1 to TRBJ2-1; D unresolved. The CDR3 is 14 residues long. Trimming took off 3 bases at V and 7 bases at J, with 16 bases between the two ends. Germline V lookup: CDR1 DFQATT, CDR2 SNEGSKA (reference sequence). CDR3 nucleotide sequence: TGCAGTGCTAGGCCGTCAAAAGGGTGGAATGAGCAGTTCTTC. The encoded protein is CSARPSKGWNEQFF.

This clonotype was seen more than once but under ten times. The chain recombines TRBV15 with TRBJ2-5, with D perhaps matching TRBD1 (6 bases). The CDR3 is 13 residues long. V lost 6 bases to trimming and J lost 0 bases, with 8 bases between them. Germline V gene sequence: CDR1 LNHNV, CDR2 YYDKDF (reference sequence). The CDR3, as DNA: TGTGCCACCAGAGGACAGTACCAAGAGACCCAGTACTTC. It encodes CATRGQYQETQYF.